Presented here are 16 T cell receptor beta chains from one specimen sequenced in a study of blood T cell repertoires in COVID-19. Clones were read by immunoSEQ multiplex PCR, and TCRdb kept only the in-frame ones, dropping some. Of roughly 670,000 clones detected, 80% to 90% appear once; the ten largest clones hold approximately 0.25%. The sample consisted of peripheral blood. Receptor source: a woman under 30 with acute or convalescent COVID-19.

The V gene is TRBV29-1, the J gene TRBJ2-1; 13 bases line up with TRBD2. The germline V gene encodes CDR1 SQVTM and CDR2 ANQGSEA. CDR3 length equals 14 residues. The J segment lost 3 bases and the V segment lost 4 bases, leaving 0 bases of the junction unmatched. CDR3 protein: CSVGLAGGYNEQFF. The CDR3 DNA is TGCAGCGTTGGACTAGCGGGGGGCTACAATGAGCAGTTCTTC.

The chain has TRBV24-1 and TRBJ2-7; a weak D match, TRBD2 (6 bases). This CDR3 is 13 amino acids long. Trimming pared 3 bases from V and 1 base from J, leaving 6 bases between. Germline CDR1 KGHDR, CDR2 SFDVKD. CDR3: CATSDGTSYEQYF. The CDR3 region has the DNA TGTGCCACCAGTGATGGGACTTCCTACGAGCAGTACTTC.

The V and J genes are TRBV19 and TRBJ1-1; the D gene is possibly TRBD1 (6 bases). The V end lost 2 bases, the J end lost 3 bases, and 10 bases lay between the germline ends. The CDR3 consists of 14 residues. Per the germline V gene, CDR1 is LNHDA and CDR2 is SQIVND (reference sequence). CDR3 bases: TGTGCCAGTAGTATAACTGAGGGGGACACTGAAGCTTTCTTT. Encoded protein: CASSITEGDTEAFF.

This chain joins TRBV27 and TRBJ2-1; TRBD1 agrees at 8 bases. The germline CDR1 and CDR2 sequences are MNHEY and SMNVEV (reference sequence). The CDR3 has 15 residues. Trimming took 8 bases from V and 2 from J; bases not matched to a gene: 8. The CDR3 sequence: CASHRRDRPYNEQFF. CDR3 DNA: TGTGCCAGCCACCGGCGGGACAGGCCCTACAATGAGCAGTTCTTC.

The rearrangement uses TRBV19 and TRBJ1-2, with D perhaps TRBD1 (5 bases). The V and J ends lost 8 bases and 1 base respectively, with 11 bases between them. Looked up from germline, CDR1 is LNHDA and CDR2 is SQIVND (reference sequence). This CDR3 spans 13 amino acids. The CDR3 DNA is TGTGCCAGTGGGGTGGGGGGTAACTATGGCTACACCTTC. Translation gives CASGVGGNYGYTF.

The J gene is TRBJ1-1, the V gene TRBV30, with 9 bases aligning to TRBD1. The junction had 12 bases not matched to a gene; V was cut back by 6 bases and J by 4 bases. CDR1 is GTSNPN and CDR2 is SVGIG in the germline V gene (reference sequence). The CDR3 length is 15 residues. CDR3 nucleotides: TGTGCCTGCCAGCCGGGGGGACAGGGAATCACTGAAGCTTTCTTT. It yields the protein CACQPGGQGITEAFF.

CDR3 DNA sequence: TGTGCCAGCAGCCAAGGGGGCGAAGGTGAAGCTTTCTTT. This codes for CASSQGGEGEAFF. The V and J genes are TRBV3-1 (or the pseudogene TRBV3-2) and TRBJ1-1, with D perhaps matching TRBD1 (5 bases). From germline, CDR1 is LGHDT and CDR2 YNNKEL (reference sequence). Trimming took off 1 base at V and 7 bases at J, with 10 bases between the two ends. The CDR3 consists of 13 residues.

This rearrangement joins TRBV5-4 to TRBJ1-5, with D tentatively TRBD1 (6 bases). Germline loops: CDR1 SGHNT, CDR2 YYREEE (reference sequence). Trimming removed 0 bases at V and 4 bases at J, with 14 bases between. The CDR3 extends over 16 amino acids. The CDR3 DNA follows: TGTGCCAGCAGCTTGGGGGGGGGCGGCGGAAATCAGCCCCAGCATTTT. It is translated as CASSLGGGGGNQPQHF.

V and J are TRBV6-1 and TRBJ2-3; D is perhaps TRBD1 (6 bases). Germline-derived CDR1 and CDR2 are MNHNS and SASEGT. V lost 2 bases and J lost 0, with 12 bases in between. The CDR3 loop spans 16 amino acids. CDR3 protein: CASSEQGPISTDTQYF. The CDR3 coding sequence is TGTGCCAGCAGTGAACAGGGGCCTATCAGCACAGATACGCAGTATTTT.

In its sample, this clone was seen a few times. The CDR3: CASSRGGNNSPLHF. CDR3 nucleotide sequence: TGTGCCAGCAGCCGGGGGGGTAATAATTCACCCCTCCACTTT. The chain is built from TRBV6-2 or TRBV6-3 and TRBJ1-6; perhaps TRBD1 as D (5 bases). The CDR3 sequence is 14 residues long. V was trimmed by 6 bases and J by 5 bases, leaving 11 bases between them. Germline CDR1 is MNHEY and CDR2 is SVGEGT.

The chain joins TRBV10-3 to TRBJ2-1, with 11 bases lining up with TRBD2. The V gene end was trimmed by 5 bases and the J gene end by 8 bases; junction bases not matched to a gene: 11. The CDR3 is 16 residues long. Germline CDR1 and CDR2: ENHRY and SYGVKD. The CDR3: CAISYPYSGGADEQFF. As DNA, the CDR3 is TGTGCCATCAGTTACCCTTATAGCGGGGGGGCGGATGAGCAGTTCTTC.

This clone was seen only once. The chain recombines TRBV19 with TRBJ1-4; D might be TRBD1 (6 bases). The CDR3 covers 13 residues. Germline values: CDR1 LNHDA, CDR2 SQIVND (reference sequence). CDR3 amino acids: CVSSGGGSEKLFF. The CDR3, as DNA: TGTGTATCCAGTGGGGGGGGCTCTGAAAAACTGTTTTTT.

The CDR3 region has the DNA TGTGCCAGCACCTTCTATCTTGTGAACACTGAAGCTTTCTTT. Its translation is CASTFYLVNTEAFF. V gene TRBV28 combines with J gene TRBJ1-1; D ambiguous. The germline gives CDR1 MDHEN, CDR2 SYDVKM. V dropped 7 bases and J dropped 0 bases, with 12 bases sitting between them. This CDR3 comprises 14 residues.

The CDR3 nucleotides read TGTGCCAGCAGCGCCGGGACTAGGCGCACAGATACGCAGTATTTT. This gives the protein CASSAGTRRTDTQYF. The chain joins TRBV2 to TRBJ2-3; 8 bases align to TRBD2. From germline, CDR1 is SNHLY and CDR2 FYNNEI. The CDR3 covers 15 residues. The V segment lost 6 bases and the J segment 1 base; nucleotides outside the gene matches: 6.

This chain links TRBV4-1 with TRBJ1-1; D gene uncertain. The length of the CDR3 is 17 residues. V lost 0 bases to trimming and J lost 1 base, with 15 bases between them. Germline V lookup: CDR1 MGHRA, CDR2 YSYEKL. CDR3 nucleotides: TGCGCCAGCAGCCAAGACTTTGAGGTTTCACGGAACACTGAAGCTTTCTTT. It encodes CASSQDFEVSRNTEAFF.

This clone was detected a few times. The V gene is TRBV15, the J gene TRBJ2-1, with 11 bases that match TRBD1. The J segment lost 6 bases and the V segment lost 1 base, leaving 5 bases of the junction unmatched. CDR3 length equals 16 residues. Germline loops: CDR1 LNHNV, CDR2 YYDKDF (reference sequence). Written as DNA, the CDR3 is TGTGCCACCAGCAGAGGTTACGGGACAGGGGGCAATGAGCAGTTCTTC. Translated, it gives CATSRGYGTGGNEQFF. Full variable domain (outside the CDR3, taken from reference TRBV15 and TRBJ2-1): DAMVIQNPRYQVTQFGKPVTLSCSQTLNHNVMYWYQQKSSQAPKLLFHYYDKDFNNEADTPDNFQSRRPNTSFCFLDIRSPGLGDTAMYLCATSRGYGTGGNEQFFGPGTRLTVL.